These 15 T cell receptor beta chains came from one sample sequenced in a study of control samples from healthy donors and cancer patients. Produced via immunoSEQ multiplex PCR; TCRdb's table is partial and in-frame only. The sample lists some 70,000 clones, over 80% occurring once. The sample taken for sequencing was blood. These receptors originate from a man in his fifties or sixties in good health.

The V and J genes are TRBV11-3 and TRBJ1-1; D gene unclear. Germline CDR1 is SGHNT and CDR2 is YENEEA. V was pared by 4 bases and J by 1 base, with 7 bases between. This CDR3 is 13 amino acids long. The CDR3 is CASSSAQNTEAFF. In DNA form, the CDR3 reads TGTGCCAGCAGCTCGGCCCAGAACACTGAAGCTTTCTTT.

The chain recombines TRBV19 with TRBJ2-5, with TRBD2 matching over 13 bases. CDR1 and CDR2 (germline): LNHDA, SQIVND (reference sequence). The CDR3 runs 17 residues. V lost 1 base, J lost 3 bases, and 5 bases stayed unmatched. CDR3: CASSIGGTSGKEETQYF. The CDR3 DNA reads TGTGCCAGTAGTATAGGAGGGACTAGCGGGAAAGAAGAGACCCAGTACTTC.

The gene calls are TRBV6-2 or TRBV6-3 and TRBJ2-6; no reliable D call. Trimming stripped 5 bases from V and 0 bases from J, with 8 bases between. There are 15 residues in the CDR3. Germline CDR1 and CDR2: MNHEY and SVGEGT. In DNA, the CDR3 is TGTGCCAGCAGTATAGGAAGCTCTGGGGCCAACGTCCTGACTTTC. Protein: CASSIGSSGANVLTF.

The chain has TRBV28 and TRBJ2-5; D gene unclear. This CDR3 spans 13 amino acids. Germline CDR1 is MDHEN and CDR2 is SYDVKM. V lost 5 bases, J lost 5 bases, and 12 bases lay in between. The CDR3 region has the DNA TGTGCCAGCAGTAACTCAGTCCCGGAGACCCAGTACTTC. Protein: CASSNSVPETQYF.

V is TRBV7-8 and J is TRBJ2-3; perhaps TRBD2 as D (5 bases). This CDR3 has 15 amino acids. CDR1 is SGHVS and CDR2 is FQNEAQ in the germline V gene. The V end was cut by 5 bases, the J end by 1 base, with 13 bases between. The CDR3 bases are TGTGCCAGCAGCCTCCTTTACGGGGGCACAGATACGCAGTATTTT. This sequence encodes CASSLLYGGTDTQYF.

J is TRBJ1-2 and V is TRBV14; no firm D call. The V end was cut by 4 bases, the J end by 8 bases, with 11 bases between. The germline V gene has CDR1 SGHDN and CDR2 FVKESK. The CDR3 runs 12 residues. The CDR3, as DNA: TGTGCCAGCAGCCGATCTCCTTACGGCTACACCTTC. This gives the protein CASSRSPYGYTF.

V and J are TRBV30 and TRBJ1-5; D not resolved. The germline V and J ends were trimmed by 0 bases and 9 bases, with 15 bases remaining between them. CDR1 and CDR2 (germline): GTSNPN, SVGIG (reference sequence). The CDR3 has 14 amino acids. CDR3 sequence reads: CAWSVGSLSSPQHF. CDR3 bases: TGTGCCTGGAGTGTCGGCAGCCTCTCGTCGCCCCAGCATTTT.

The chain links TRBV15 to TRBJ2-6, with unresolved D. Germline V gene lookup returns CDR1 LNHNV and CDR2 YYDKDF (reference sequence). CDR3 length: 15 residues. The ends were cut back, 1 base at V and 4 bases at J, with 8 bases in the middle. This chain's CDR3 is CATSRVLGGANVLTF. In DNA, the CDR3 is TGTGCCACCAGCAGAGTGTTGGGAGGGGCCAACGTCCTGACTTTC.

The gene calls are TRBV7-2 and TRBJ1-2, with D possibly TRBD1 on 5 matching bases. The CDR3 is 12 residues long. Trimming pared 5 bases from V and 5 bases from J, leaving 9 bases between. Germline V CDR1 and CDR2: SGHTA, FQGNSA. The CDR3 is CASSPGGYGYTF. CDR3 coding DNA: TGTGCCAGCAGCCCGGGGGGTTATGGCTACACCTTC.

V usage is TRBV6-6 and J usage is TRBJ1-1, with D hard to call. Trimming took off 5 bases at V and 4 bases at J, with 8 bases between the two ends. Germline CDR1 MNHNY, CDR2 SVGAGI (reference sequence). This CDR3 is built from 12 residues. The CDR3 reads CASSAPGTEAFF. The CDR3 coding sequence is TGTGCCAGCAGTGCCCCAGGCACTGAAGCTTTCTTT.

The sample holds a few counts of this clone. The chain combines TRBV4-3 with TRBJ2-1, with D perhaps matching TRBD1 (6 bases). The CDR3 runs 15 residues. Trimming took off 0 bases at V and 7 bases at J, with 13 bases between the two ends. The germline V gene encodes CDR1 LGHNA and CDR2 YSLEER. The CDR3 loop reads CASSQDPGRGNEQFF. The DNA for the CDR3 is TGCGCCAGCAGCCAAGACCCAGGTAGGGGGAATGAGCAGTTCTTC.

V is TRBV27 and J is TRBJ2-3; D is perhaps TRBD1 or TRBD2 (5 bases each). V was cut by 0 bases and J by 2 bases, with 6 bases left in between. The length of the CDR3 is 14 residues. Germline CDR1 and CDR2: MNHEY and SMNVEV (reference sequence). The DNA for the CDR3 is TGTGCCAGCAGTTTATCGGGGGACACAGATACGCAGTATTTT. Translation: CASSLSGDTDTQYF.

The chain has TRBV19 and TRBJ1-5; TRBD1 is a possible D gene (5 bases). Germline CDR1 LNHDA, CDR2 SQIVND (reference sequence). V gave up 5 bases and J gave up 6 bases, with 14 bases separating them. CDR3 length equals 14 residues. This chain's CDR3 is CASSAQASGQPQHF. CDR3 DNA: TGTGCCAGTAGTGCACAGGCGTCAGGTCAGCCCCAGCATTTT.

This clone was observed a handful of times. The chain links TRBV6-5 to TRBJ2-7, with D perhaps TRBD2 (5 bases). This CDR3 contains 15 residues. Between the trimmed V and J ends, which lost 6 bases and 0 bases, there was a span of 15 bases. Germline CDR1 and CDR2: MNHEY and SVGAGI. The DNA of the CDR3 is TGTGCCAGCAGGCCTCCGGGAAAAAGCTCCTACGAGCAGTACTTC. This sequence encodes CASRPPGKSSYEQYF.

This rearrangement joins TRBV9 to TRBJ1-6; no clear D gene. The CDR3 extends over 12 amino acids. With 0 bases removed from V and 9 bases from J, the gap between germline ends came to 4 bases. Looked up from germline, CDR1 is SGDLS and CDR2 is YYNGEE. In DNA form, the CDR3 reads TGTGCCAGCAGCGTAGCAGGTTCACCCCTCCACTTT. It translates to CASSVAGSPLHF.